What follows are 15 T cell receptor beta chains derived from one specimen sequenced in a study of blood T cell repertoires in COVID-19. The assay was immunoSEQ multiplex PCR, and TCRdb's table has in-frame clones only and misses some. The sample holds about 170,000 clones; around 80% are singletons and the top ten take 14%. The specimen was peripheral blood. The source is a woman between 65 and 79 years old with COVID-19, enrolled during active disease.

The rearrangement links TRBV27 to TRBJ2-1; no firm D call. The CDR3 is made up of 16 amino acids. Between the trimmed V and J ends, which lost 3 bases and 2 bases, there was a span of 14 bases. CDR1 MNHEY and CDR2 SMNVEV come from the germline V gene (reference sequence). The chain's CDR3 is CASSLHRQAAYNEQFF. In DNA form, the CDR3 reads TGTGCCAGCAGTTTGCACCGGCAGGCAGCCTACAATGAGCAGTTCTTC.

The chain is built from TRBV25-1 and TRBJ2-5, with D perhaps TRBD1 (5 bases). Germline V gene lookup returns CDR1 MGHDK and CDR2 SYGVNS. Trimming pared 8 bases from V and 5 bases from J, leaving 9 bases between. The CDR3 runs to 11 residues. The CDR3: CASGPGETQYF. The CDR3 DNA reads as TGTGCCAGCGGCCCAGGGGAGACCCAGTACTTC.

The chain is built from TRBV7-9 and TRBJ2-1, with TRBD2 matching 13 bases. Germline-derived CDR1 and CDR2 are SEHNR and FQNEAQ (reference sequence). The CDR3 is 15 amino acids. V lost 5 bases and J lost 8; bases outside the gene matches: 6. CDR3 protein: CASSRTSGRTDEQFF. The CDR3 DNA sequence: TGTGCCAGCAGCAGGACTAGCGGGAGAACGGATGAGCAGTTCTTC.

CDR3 sequence reads: CASSQESLAGTNTGELFF. CDR3 in DNA: TGTGCCAGCAGCCAAGAATCCCTAGCGGGAACGAACACCGGGGAGCTGTTTTTT. The rearrangement links TRBV4-2 to TRBJ2-2, with 9 bases lining up with TRBD2. Germline V gene sequence: CDR1 LGHNA, CDR2 YNFKEQ. After removal of 0 bases from V and 0 bases from J, the junction contained 5 bases not matched to a gene. CDR3 length: 18 residues.

V usage is TRBV28 and J usage is TRBJ2-3; tentative D call: TRBD2 (7 bases). The CDR3 is 13 amino acids. Germline V CDR1 and CDR2: MDHEN, SYDVKM. Trimming cost V 10 bases and J 7 bases, with 18 bases left between them. In DNA form, the CDR3 reads TGTGCCACCACTGGGGGGGGCATGAATACGCAGTATTTT. This codes for CATTGGGMNTQYF.

This clone appeared a single time. The V call is TRBV3-1 (or the pseudogene TRBV3-2), the J call TRBJ2-2, with a possible D match to TRBD1 (6 bases). Per germline, CDR1 LGHDT and CDR2 YNNKEL (reference sequence). This CDR3 has 13 amino acids. The V end was cut by 6 bases, the J end by 5 bases, with 10 bases between. The CDR3 here is CASRSDRTGELFF. The CDR3 DNA reads TGTGCCAGCAGAAGCGACAGGACCGGGGAGCTGTTTTTT.

CDR3 sequence (DNA): TGCGCCAGCAGCCCCCCCGGACAGTCCAATTCACCCCTCCACTTT. Residues: CASSPPGQSNSPLHF. The genes are TRBV4-1 and TRBJ1-6; D perhaps matches TRBD1 (6 bases). The CDR3 covers 15 residues. The germline CDR1 and CDR2 sequences are MGHRA and YSYEKL. Trimming took off 4 bases at V and 7 bases at J, with 14 bases between the two ends.

The V gene is TRBV7-9, the J gene TRBJ2-7; TRBD2 aligns across 11 bases. Germline V CDR1 and CDR2: SEHNR, FQNEAQ (reference sequence). This CDR3 is built from 18 residues. The junction had 21 bases not matched to a gene; V was cut back by 5 bases and J by 9 bases. CDR3 DNA: TGTGCCAGCAGCCCAGGTCAGGTTGTGGTACTAGCGGGAGAGGTGCAGTACTTC. Protein: CASSPGQVVVLAGEVQYF.

The chain links TRBV6-2 or TRBV6-3 to TRBJ2-1; 7 bases are shared with TRBD1. CDR3 length: 16 residues. The germline CDR1 and CDR2 sequences are MNHEY and SVGEGT. The V and J ends lost 0 bases and 5 bases, in that order; junction bases with no gene match: 7. The CDR3 coding sequence is TGTGCCAGCAGTTACTCGGGGACAGCCCGTGACAATGAGCAGTTCTTC. It specifies CASSYSGTARDNEQFF.

The J gene is TRBJ2-7, the V gene TRBV4-2; TRBD2 matches at 7 bases. With 0 bases clipped from V and 12 bases from J, the junction kept 11 bases outside the gene matches. The CDR3 length is 14 residues. CDR1 is LGHNA and CDR2 is YNFKEQ in the germline V gene. The CDR3 spells CASSQDERDGRRYF. CDR3 DNA: TGTGCCAGCAGCCAAGATGAGCGGGACGGCCGTAGGTACTTC.

The chain employs TRBV19 and TRBJ2-3, with a possible D match to TRBD2 (6 bases). This CDR3 region has 14 residues. Trimming removed 6 bases at V and 1 base at J, with 11 bases between. CDR1 and CDR2 (germline): LNHDA, SQIVND (reference sequence). The CDR3 loop is CASSGGLGTDTQYF. In DNA, the CDR3 is TGTGCCAGTAGCGGGGGACTTGGCACAGATACGCAGTATTTT. The full variable domain, with the rest looked up from reference TRBV19 and TRBJ2-3, is DGGITQSPKYLFRKEGQNVTLSCEQNLNHDAMYWYRQDPGQGLRLIYYSQIVNDFQKGDIAEGYSVSREKKESFPLTVTSAQKNPTAFYLCASSGGLGTDTQYFGPGTRLTVL.

This clone has only a few counts. The gene calls are TRBV27 and TRBJ2-5; D is ambiguous. The CDR3 is made up of 16 amino acids. Looked up from germline, CDR1 is MNHEY and CDR2 is SMNVEV (reference sequence). The V and J ends lost 6 bases and 2 bases respectively, with 19 bases between them. CDR3 DNA sequence: TGTGCCAGCAGCTCAGTGAGATCGGGTATGCAAGAGACCCAGTACTTC. Translated: CASSSVRSGMQETQYF.

This clone was seen only once. The chain has TRBV28 and TRBJ1-4; the match to TRBD1 covers 11 bases. Germline CDR1 MDHEN, CDR2 SYDVKM. The CDR3 is made up of 15 amino acids. Trimming took 5 bases from V and 8 from J; bases not matched to a gene: 7. As DNA, the CDR3 is TGTGCCAGCAGTCCCCCGGACAGGGGGCGGGAAAAACTGTTTTTT. Amino acid sequence: CASSPPDRGREKLFF. The complete variable domain, with remaining parts taken from reference TRBV28 and TRBJ1-4, reads DVKVTQSSRYLVKRTGEKVFLECVQDMDHENMFWYRQDPGLGLRLIYFSYDVKMKEKGDIPEGYSVSREKKERFSLILESASTNQTSMYLCASSPPDRGREKLFFGSGTQLSVL.

The genes are TRBV30 and TRBJ2-1, with D possibly being TRBD1 (7 bases). The germline V and J ends were trimmed by 4 bases and 9 bases, with 13 bases remaining between them. CDR1 and CDR2 (germline): GTSNPN, SVGIG (reference sequence). The CDR3 runs 12 residues. CDR3 protein: CAWIRQGGEQFF. The CDR3 DNA sequence: TGTGCCTGGATCCGACAGGGAGGTGAGCAGTTCTTC.

Points on this clone: In the same sample, other DNA sequences code for this CDR3. CDR3 sequence reads: CASSRDFQETQYF. Written as DNA, the CDR3 is TGTGCCAGCAGCCGGGACTTCCAAGAGACCCAGTACTTC. The chain has TRBV9 and TRBJ2-5, with D tentatively TRBD2 (6 bases). The CDR3 is made up of 13 amino acids. The V end was cut by 4 bases, the J end by 1 base, with 8 bases between. The V gene's germline CDR1 is SGDLS and CDR2 YYNGEE.